The rows below give T cell receptor beta chains drawn from one sample of a study of T-cell reconstitution after alpha-beta-depleted transplantation in children. TCRdb recomputed calls from the PCR reads with MiXCR, one row per CDR3 protein. Here the sample spans approximately 1,000,000 distinct CDR3 sequences, roughly 31% being singletons. This material consisted of PBMCs, mostly from graft donor cells, taken 360 days after TCRalphabeta/CD19-depleted stem cell transplant. These receptor sequences come from a boy under two years old who had a stem cell transplant for SCID, so the T cells may come from the graft donor. Each CDR3 is given with its conserved first and last residue. Fields, in order: D gene, J gene, clone size, V gene, CDR3 protein, CDR3 DNA. A D gene is named only where the DNA matches it firmly. Part of the rows lack a size; the others show once, few, many or a class for expanded clones.

D: NA; J: TRBJ2-7; size: NA; V: TRBV3-1; CDR3: CASSQRWEPYEQYF; DNA: TGTGCCAGCAGCCAAAGATGGGAGCCCTACGAGCAGTACTTC
D: TRBD1; J: TRBJ2-2; size: NA; V: TRBV5-1; CDR3: CASSLTTGYAGELFF; DNA: TGCGCCAGCAGCTTGACGACAGGGTATGCCGGGGAGCTGTTTTTT
D: NA; J: TRBJ2-6; size: NA; V: TRBV19; CDR3: CASSIPSRSGANVLTF; DNA: TGTGCCAGTAGTATCCCTTCGCGCTCTGGGGCCAACGTCCTGACTTTC
D: TRBD2; J: TRBJ2-5; size: NA; V: TRBV12-3/TRBV12-4; CDR3: CASSLWLAGGQETQYF; DNA: TGTGCCAGCAGTTTATGGCTAGCGGGGGGGCAAGAGACCCAGTACTTC
D: NA; J: TRBJ2-2; size: NA; V: TRBV29-1; CDR3: CSAPRRGPSTGELFF; DNA: TGCAGCGCCCCAAGGAGGGGGCCGTCCACCGGGGAGCTGTTTTTT
D: NA; J: TRBJ1-1; size: few; V: TRBV7-8; CDR3: CASSPLRSEAFF; DNA: TGTGCCAGCAGCCCCCTCCGGTCTGAAGCTTTCTTT
D: TRBD1; J: TRBJ2-7; size: NA; V: TRBV20-1; CDR3: CSARTPGGREQYF; DNA: TGCAGTGCTAGAACCCCAGGGGGCCGCGAGCAGTACTTC
D: TRBD1; J: TRBJ1-1; size: few; V: TRBV12-3/TRBV12-4; CDR3: CASSLYEGAGMDTEAFF; DNA: TGTGCCAGCAGTTTATACGAGGGGGCGGGTATGGACACTGAAGCTTTCTTT
D: NA; J: TRBJ2-7; size: NA; V: TRBV7-2; CDR3: CASSPPSKGGYEQYF; DNA: TGTGCCAGCAGCCCCCCGAGCAAGGGGGGCTACGAGCAGTACTTC
D: NA; J: TRBJ2-5; size: few; V: TRBV20-1; CDR3: CSARDTGGWAETQYF; DNA: TGCAGTGCTAGAGATACCGGGGGATGGGCGGAGACCCAGTACTTC
D: TRBD1; J: TRBJ2-3; size: NA; V: TRBV12-3/TRBV12-4; CDR3: CASSPRQGFPDTQYF; DNA: TGTGCCAGCAGTCCAAGACAGGGATTTCCAGATACGCAGTATTTT
D: NA; J: TRBJ1-1; size: few; V: TRBV5-1; CDR3: CAGRAEGMNTEAFF; DNA: TGCGCCGGTCGGGCCGAGGGCATGAACACTGAAGCTTTCTTT
D: NA; J: TRBJ2-7; size: few; V: TRBV18; CDR3: CASSPYGGHYEQYF; DNA: TGTGCCAGCTCACCTTACGGGGGCCATTACGAGCAGTACTTC
D: NA; J: TRBJ1-1; size: few; V: TRBV20-1; CDR3: CSARFRSQAFF; DNA: TGCAGTGCTAGATTTAGATCCCAGGCTTTCTTT
D: NA; J: TRBJ2-1; size: NA; V: TRBV15; CDR3: CATTSGRTYNEQFF; DNA: TGTGCCACCACCTCGGGACGGACCTACAATGAGCAGTTCTTC
D: NA; J: TRBJ2-3; size: NA; V: TRBV9; CDR3: CASSRGRQIDTQYF; DNA: TGTGCCAGCAGCCGGGGTCGCCAAATAGATACGCAGTATTTT
D: TRBD1; J: TRBJ2-7; size: few; V: TRBV20-1; CDR3: CSAIGQVGWEQYF; DNA: TGCAGTGCTATAGGACAGGTGGGCTGGGAGCAGTACTTC
D: NA; J: TRBJ2-2; size: NA; V: TRBV29-1; CDR3: CSVSRIRGNTGELFF; DNA: TGCAGCGTTTCCCGAATCCGGGGGAACACCGGGGAGCTGTTTTTT